Below, 21 T cell receptor beta chains from the same sample are listed, as sequenced in a study of cytomegalovirus exposure and HLA in healthy donors. Libraries were prepared by immunoSEQ multiplex PCR; TCRdb keeps only in-frame clonotypes and omits some of them. The sample shows about 79,000 clones, 80% to 95% of them seen only once. The sample taken for sequencing was PBMCs. These receptors were collected from a woman aged 25 to 39 in good health and CMV-seronegative.

This rearrangement joins TRBV9 to TRBJ2-7, with D perhaps TRBD2 (5 bases). V was pared by 0 bases and J by 2 bases, with 15 bases between. The germline V gene encodes CDR1 SGDLS and CDR2 YYNGEE. The CDR3 extends over 16 amino acids. CDR3 nucleotide sequence: TGTGCCAGCAGCGTAGCATCGCGGGCGCCAGCCTACGAGCAGTACTTC. Protein: CASSVASRAPAYEQYF. The variable domain in full, with the rest retrieved from reference TRBV9 and TRBJ2-7, is DSGVTQTPKHLITATGQRVTLRCSPRSGDLSVYWYQQSLDQGLQFLIQYYNGEERAKGNILERFSAQQFPDLHSELNLSSLELGDSALYFCASSVASRAPAYEQYFGPGTRLTVT.

In DNA, the CDR3 is TGTGCCACCAGCACCAGACAGGGGGCTTACGAGCAGTACTTC. Amino acid sequence: CATSTRQGAYEQYF. The gene calls are TRBV15 and TRBJ2-7, with 10 bases matching TRBD1. CDR1 is LNHNV and CDR2 is YYDKDF in the germline V gene (reference sequence). Trimming at V came to 4 bases and at J to 4 bases, leaving 4 bases not matched to a gene. The CDR3 loop spans 14 amino acids.

The sample holds one count of this clone. One end of the junction does not line up with germline, which may come from a read error. This chain links TRBV28 with TRBJ1-5; tentative D call: TRBD1 (5 bases). The CDR3 covers 12 residues. CDR1 is MDHEN, CDR2 SYDVKM, per germline. The DNA for the CDR3 is TGTGCCAGCAGTTTAAAGGGCGGAGGGGTCGCGTTT. Translated, it gives CASSLKGGGVAF.

This chain joins TRBV10-2 and TRBJ1-1; no reliable D call. Trimming left V 5 bases short and J 1 base short, with 14 bases between. Germline V gives CDR1 WSHSY, CDR2 SAAADI. The CDR3 has 15 amino acids. The CDR3 region has the DNA TGCGCCAGCAGTCCGGGTCCTAGAGGGAACACTGAAGCTTTCTTT. It yields the protein CASSPGPRGNTEAFF.

The sample holds one count of this clone. J is TRBJ1-5 and V is TRBV4-1, with D possibly TRBD1 on 5 matching bases. Germline CDR1 and CDR2: MGHRA and YSYEKL. The CDR3 is 16 amino acids. Trimming stripped 0 bases from V and 3 bases from J, with 12 bases between. The CDR3 loop reads CASSQEAGRLNQPQHF. In DNA form, the CDR3 reads TGCGCCAGCAGCCAAGAGGCAGGGCGACTCAATCAGCCCCAGCATTTT.

V usage is TRBV5-4 and J usage is TRBJ2-5; D is possibly TRBD2 (7 bases). The CDR3 consists of 17 residues. The germline V gene encodes CDR1 SGHNT and CDR2 YYREEE (reference sequence). Trimming shortened V by 0 bases and J by 5 bases, and 20 bases separated the two germline ends. The CDR3 is CASSLDLGGQLGETQYF. The CDR3 DNA follows: TGTGCCAGCAGCTTGGACTTGGGGGGGCAACTGGGGGAGACCCAGTACTTC.

The gene calls are TRBV5-1 and TRBJ2-2; 12 bases line up with TRBD2. The V and J ends lost 0 bases and 4 bases, in that order; junction bases with no gene match: 1. Germline V lookup: CDR1 SGHRS, CDR2 YFSETQ. The CDR3 totals 16 residues. CDR3 bases: TGCGCCAGCAGCTTGGAGACTAGCGGGGGCACCGGGGAGCTGTTTTTT. It specifies CASSLETSGGTGELFF.

The CDR3 reads CASSLLGGRPGASSYEQYF. In DNA form, the CDR3 reads TGTGCCAGCAGTTTATTAGGGGGCCGACCGGGGGCTAGTTCCTACGAGCAGTACTTC. V and J are TRBV28 and TRBJ2-7; possible D gene TRBD1, 7 bases. V gave up 1 base and J gave up 1 base, with 23 bases separating them. This CDR3 spans 19 amino acids. Per the germline V gene, CDR1 is MDHEN and CDR2 is SYDVKM.

This chain uses TRBV15 with TRBJ2-7; D remains unclear. This CDR3 has 15 residues. Between the trimmed V and J ends, which lost 3 bases and 3 bases, there was a span of 15 bases. Looked up from germline, CDR1 is LNHNV and CDR2 is YYDKDF (reference sequence). The CDR3 DNA reads TGTGCCACCAGCAGGACCTTAGGCGGTCGCTACGAGCAGTACTTC. Its protein product is CATSRTLGGRYEQYF.

The genes are TRBV7-9 and TRBJ2-3; 10 bases map to TRBD2. Germline CDR1 SEHNR, CDR2 FQNEAQ (reference sequence). The CDR3 totals 18 residues. Trimming took 5 bases from V and 0 from J; bases not matched to a gene: 11. CDR3: CASSLPSGSASSTDTQYF. CDR3 bases: TGTGCCAGCAGCCTGCCTAGCGGGAGCGCCTCTAGCACAGATACGCAGTATTTT.

V and J are TRBV5-1 and TRBJ1-1; TRBD1 aligns across 8 bases. V was clipped by 3 bases and J by 1 base; unmatched bases: 8. The CDR3 is made up of 16 amino acids. Germline lookup yields CDR1 SGHRS and CDR2 YFSETQ. CDR3 residues: CASSSIRQGWNTEAFF. In nucleotides, the CDR3 is TGCGCCAGCAGCTCCATAAGACAGGGGTGGAACACTGAAGCTTTCTTT.

CDR3 residues: CASSLGRGGVETQYF. The CDR3, as DNA: TGTGCCAGCAGCTTAGGAAGAGGGGGCGTGGAGACCCAGTACTTC. V gene TRBV7-2 combines with J gene TRBJ2-5, with 7 nucleotides matching TRBD1. The V gene's germline CDR1 is SGHTA and CDR2 FQGNSA. The CDR3 extends over 15 amino acids. V trimming: 1 base; J trimming: 5 bases; junction bases outside the gene matches: 7.

The chain joins TRBV4-1 to TRBJ1-2; 7 nucleotides align to TRBD1. V was pared by 3 bases and J by 0 bases, with 4 bases of the junction left unmatched. There are 15 residues in the CDR3. Germline CDR1 is MGHRA and CDR2 is YSYEKL. This CDR3 reads CASSQGQSTNYGYTF. DNA for the CDR3: TGCGCCAGCAGCCAGGGACAGTCGACTAACTATGGCTACACCTTC.

The rearrangement joins TRBV9 to TRBJ2-1, with 8 bases matching TRBD2. Trimming removed 3 bases from V and 6 bases from J; junction bases left unmatched: 8. The CDR3 length is 15 residues. Germline CDR1 reads SGDLS; CDR2 reads YYNGEE. This CDR3 reads CASSATGLGINEQFF. CDR3 DNA: TGTGCCAGCAGCGCAACGGGACTAGGCATCAATGAGCAGTTCTTC.

The chain has TRBV28 and TRBJ1-2, with D perhaps matching TRBD1 (5 bases). Germline V gene data show CDR1 as MDHEN and CDR2 as SYDVKM. This CDR3 is built from 14 residues. Trimming removed 4 bases at V and 8 bases at J, with 17 bases between. The CDR3 DNA follows: TGTGCCAGCAGTTCCTTACCCGGGACTAGGGGCTACACCTTC. Residues: CASSSLPGTRGYTF.

The V and J genes are TRBV5-1 and TRBJ2-3; D unclear. The germline CDR1 and CDR2 sequences are SGHRS and YFSETQ. V lost 3 bases and J 3 bases, leaving 8 bases between the germline ends. CDR3 size: 13 residues. The CDR3 loop reads CASSSDGTDTQYF. CDR3 DNA sequence: TGCGCCAGCAGCTCCGACGGGACAGATACGCAGTATTTT.

This clone was observed a few times. The rearrangement joins TRBV9 to TRBJ1-1; maybe TRBD1 (5 bases). The CDR3 consists of 14 residues. Trimming left V 2 bases short and J 5 bases short, with 13 bases between. Germline values: CDR1 SGDLS, CDR2 YYNGEE. CDR3 DNA sequence: TGTGCCAGCAGCGTTCAGGGCCCGGAGACTGAAGCTTTCTTT. It codes for CASSVQGPETEAFF.

The chain joins TRBV30 to TRBJ2-3; 10 bases are a match to TRBD2. V shed 1 base and J 10 bases; nucleotides not matched to a gene: 5. Germline values: CDR1 GTSNPN, CDR2 SVGIG (reference sequence). This CDR3 spans 13 amino acids. The CDR3 region has the DNA TGTGCCTGGAGTGAGCGGGGGGGCTCAGCGCAGTATTTT. It encodes CAWSERGGSAQYF.

This rearrangement joins TRBV18 to TRBJ2-7, with D unresolved. The CDR3 spans 12 residues. Germline loops: CDR1 KGHSH, CDR2 LQKENI. Trimming took off 6 bases at V and 3 bases at J, with 9 bases between the two ends. The CDR3 nucleotides read TGTGCCAGCTCCCCGGCAGGCTACGAGCAGTACTTC. It translates to CASSPAGYEQYF.

V gene TRBV5-1 combines with J gene TRBJ2-5, with TRBD2 matching over 8 bases. Germline V lookup: CDR1 SGHRS, CDR2 YFSETQ. V was pared by 2 bases and J by 3 bases, with 3 bases of the junction left unmatched. The CDR3 loop spans 14 amino acids. As DNA, the CDR3 is TGCGCCAGCAGCTTCGACGGGAGGGAAGAGACCCAGTACTTC. Protein sequence: CASSFDGREETQYF.

This chain uses TRBV15 with TRBJ2-1, with 10 positions matching TRBD2. V was clipped by 0 bases and J by 9 bases; unmatched bases: 8. The CDR3 spans 16 residues. The V gene's germline CDR1 is LNHNV and CDR2 YYDKDF (reference sequence). CDR3 nucleotide sequence: TGTGCCACCAGCAGAGAGCCTAGCGGGGGCCGTTTTGAGCAGTTCTTC. This sequence encodes CATSREPSGGRFEQFF.